The T cell receptor beta chain described here comes from a study of T cells in localized non-small cell lung cancer. Only in-frame clones appear in the TCRdb table, and some are missing; sequencing was by immunoSEQ multiplex PCR. This table has roughly 15,000 clones, 89% appearing once. The CDR3 is 15 residues long. V was clipped by 0 bases and J by 6 bases, with 12 bases between them. Looked up from germline, CDR1 is SGHVS and CDR2 is FQNEAQ. J is TRBJ2-1 and V is TRBV7-8; TRBD1 might be the D (5 bases). This receptor was identified in a female donor at least 60 years old with stage III squamous cell lung carcinoma. This specimen consisted of peripheral blood, obtained before any cancer treatment. The CDR3 protein is CASSLALWTTNEQFF. DNA for the CDR3: TGTGCCAGCAGCTTAGCGCTATGGACAACCAATGAGCAGTTCTTC.